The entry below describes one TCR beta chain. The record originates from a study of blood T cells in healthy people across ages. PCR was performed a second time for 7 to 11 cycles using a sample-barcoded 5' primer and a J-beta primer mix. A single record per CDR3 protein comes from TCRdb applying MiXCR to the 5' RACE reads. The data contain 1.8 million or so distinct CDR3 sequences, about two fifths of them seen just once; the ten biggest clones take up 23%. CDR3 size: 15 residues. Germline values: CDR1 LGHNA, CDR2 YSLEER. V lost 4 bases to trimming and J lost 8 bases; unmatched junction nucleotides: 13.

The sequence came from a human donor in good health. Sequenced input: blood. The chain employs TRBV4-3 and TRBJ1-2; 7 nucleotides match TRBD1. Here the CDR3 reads CASSRGRDSPRGYTF. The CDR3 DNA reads TGCGCCAGCAGCCGCGGCCGGGACAGCCCTCGAGGCTACACCTTC.